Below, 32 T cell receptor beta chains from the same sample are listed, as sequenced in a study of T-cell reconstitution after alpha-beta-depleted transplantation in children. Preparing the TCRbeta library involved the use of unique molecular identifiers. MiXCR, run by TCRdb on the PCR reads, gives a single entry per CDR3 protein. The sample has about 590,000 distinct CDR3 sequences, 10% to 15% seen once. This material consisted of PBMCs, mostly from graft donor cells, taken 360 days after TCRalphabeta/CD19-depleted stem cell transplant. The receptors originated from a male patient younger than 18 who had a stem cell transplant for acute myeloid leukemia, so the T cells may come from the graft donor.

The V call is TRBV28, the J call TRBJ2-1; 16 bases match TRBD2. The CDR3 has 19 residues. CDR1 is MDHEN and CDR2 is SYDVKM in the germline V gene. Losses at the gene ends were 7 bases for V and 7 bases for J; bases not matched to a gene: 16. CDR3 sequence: CASKETALGLAGGRNEQFF. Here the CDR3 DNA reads TGTGCCAGCAAGGAAACAGCCTTGGGACTAGCGGGAGGGCGGAATGAGCAGTTCTTC.

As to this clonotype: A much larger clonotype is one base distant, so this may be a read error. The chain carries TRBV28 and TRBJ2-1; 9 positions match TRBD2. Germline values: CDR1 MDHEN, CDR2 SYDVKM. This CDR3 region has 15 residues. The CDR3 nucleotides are TGTGCCAGCAGTCTCCGGACTAGCGCTTACAGTGAGCAGTTCTTC. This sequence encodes CASSLRTSAYSEQFF.

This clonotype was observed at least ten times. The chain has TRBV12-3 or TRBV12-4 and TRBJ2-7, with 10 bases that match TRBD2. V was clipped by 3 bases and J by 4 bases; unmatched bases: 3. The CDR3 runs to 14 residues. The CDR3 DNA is TGTGCCAGCAGTTTTAGCGGGAGGACGTACGAGCAGTACTTC. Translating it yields CASSFSGRTYEQYF.

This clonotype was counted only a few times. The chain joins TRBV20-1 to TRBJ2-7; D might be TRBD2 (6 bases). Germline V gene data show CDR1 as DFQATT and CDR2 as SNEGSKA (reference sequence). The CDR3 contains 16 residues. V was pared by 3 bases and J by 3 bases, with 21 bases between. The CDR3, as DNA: TGCAGTGCTAGGGGCCACCGGGAGCGGGTTAACTACGAGCAGTACTTC. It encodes CSARGHRERVNYEQYF.

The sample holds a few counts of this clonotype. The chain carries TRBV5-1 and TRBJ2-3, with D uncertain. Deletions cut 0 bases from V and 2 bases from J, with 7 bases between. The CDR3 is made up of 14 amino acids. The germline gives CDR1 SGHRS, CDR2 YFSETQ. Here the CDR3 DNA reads TGCGCCAGCAGCTTGGGACTTTACACAGATACGCAGTATTTT. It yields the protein CASSLGLYTDTQYF.

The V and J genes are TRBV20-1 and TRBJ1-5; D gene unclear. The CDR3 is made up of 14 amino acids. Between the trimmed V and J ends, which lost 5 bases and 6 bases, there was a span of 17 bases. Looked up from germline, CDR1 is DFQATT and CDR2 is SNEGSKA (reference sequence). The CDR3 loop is CSADPRAGGQPQHF. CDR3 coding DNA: TGCAGTGCTGACCCACGGGCAGGCGGTCAGCCCCAGCATTTT.

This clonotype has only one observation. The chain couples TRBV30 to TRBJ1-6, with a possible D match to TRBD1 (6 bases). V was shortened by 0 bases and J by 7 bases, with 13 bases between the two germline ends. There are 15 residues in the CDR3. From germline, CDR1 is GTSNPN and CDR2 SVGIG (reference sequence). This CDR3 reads CAWSVVGQGNSPLHF. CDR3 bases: TGTGCCTGGAGTGTTGTCGGGCAGGGGAATTCACCCCTCCACTTT.

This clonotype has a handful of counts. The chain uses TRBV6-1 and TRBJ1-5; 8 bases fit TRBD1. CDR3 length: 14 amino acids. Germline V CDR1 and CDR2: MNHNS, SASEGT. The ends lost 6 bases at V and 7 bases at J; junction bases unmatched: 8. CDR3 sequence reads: CASRATGESQPQHF. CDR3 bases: TGTGCCAGCAGGGCGACAGGGGAAAGCCAGCCCCAGCATTTT.

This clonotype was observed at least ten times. The CDR3: CASSQDGQTHTQYF. The CDR3 DNA is TGCGCCAGCAGCCAAGACGGTCAAACACATACGCAGTATTTT. The chain couples TRBV4-3 to TRBJ2-3; D is uncertain. CDR3 length: 14 residues. Germline lookup yields CDR1 LGHNA and CDR2 YSLEER. V lost 0 bases and J 7 bases, leaving 11 bases between the germline ends.

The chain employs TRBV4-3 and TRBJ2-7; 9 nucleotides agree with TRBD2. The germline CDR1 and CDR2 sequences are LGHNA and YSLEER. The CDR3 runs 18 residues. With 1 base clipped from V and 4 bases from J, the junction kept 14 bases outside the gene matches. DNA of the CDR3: TGCGCCAGCAGCCAAGTAAGGACTAGCGTGGTTAGTGGGTACGAGCAGTACTTC. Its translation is CASSQVRTSVVSGYEQYF.

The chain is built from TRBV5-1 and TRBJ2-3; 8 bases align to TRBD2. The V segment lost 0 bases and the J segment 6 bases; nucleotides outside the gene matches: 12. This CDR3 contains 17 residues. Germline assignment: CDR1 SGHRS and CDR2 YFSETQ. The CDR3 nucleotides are TGCGCCAGCAGCTTGGCTTCTAGCGGGTCTCCGGGGGATACGCAGTATTTT. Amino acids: CASSLASSGSPGDTQYF.

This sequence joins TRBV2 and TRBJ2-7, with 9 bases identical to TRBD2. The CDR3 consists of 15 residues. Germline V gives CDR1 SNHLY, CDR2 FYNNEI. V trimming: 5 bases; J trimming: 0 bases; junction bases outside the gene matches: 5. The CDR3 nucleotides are TGTGCCAGCAGTATGACTAGCGGTTCCTCCTACGAGCAGTACTTC. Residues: CASSMTSGSSYEQYF. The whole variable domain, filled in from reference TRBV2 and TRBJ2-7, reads EPEVTQTPSHQVTQMGQEVILRCVPISNHLYFYWYRQILGQKVEFLVSFYNNEISEKSEIFDDQFSVERPDGSNFTLKIRSTKLEDSAMYFCASSMTSGSSYEQYFGPGTRLTVT.

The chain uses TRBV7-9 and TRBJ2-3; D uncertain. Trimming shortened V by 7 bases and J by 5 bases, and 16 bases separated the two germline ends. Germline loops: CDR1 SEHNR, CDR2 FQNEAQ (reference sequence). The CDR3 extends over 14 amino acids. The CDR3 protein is CASTLESRVDTQYF. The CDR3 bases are TGTGCCAGCACCCTAGAGAGCCGGGTAGATACGCAGTATTTT.

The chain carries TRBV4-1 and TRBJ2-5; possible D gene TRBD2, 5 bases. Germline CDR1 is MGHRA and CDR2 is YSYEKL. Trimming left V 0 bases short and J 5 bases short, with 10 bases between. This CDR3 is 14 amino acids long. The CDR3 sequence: CASSQEGWRETQYF. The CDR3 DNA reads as TGCGCCAGCAGCCAAGAAGGGTGGAGGGAGACCCAGTACTTC.

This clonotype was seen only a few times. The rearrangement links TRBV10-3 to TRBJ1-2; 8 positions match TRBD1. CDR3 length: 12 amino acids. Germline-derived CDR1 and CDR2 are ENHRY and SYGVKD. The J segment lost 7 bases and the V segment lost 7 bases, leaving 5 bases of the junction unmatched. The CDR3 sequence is CAIMGQEPGYTF. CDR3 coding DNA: TGTGCCATCATGGGACAGGAACCTGGCTACACCTTC.

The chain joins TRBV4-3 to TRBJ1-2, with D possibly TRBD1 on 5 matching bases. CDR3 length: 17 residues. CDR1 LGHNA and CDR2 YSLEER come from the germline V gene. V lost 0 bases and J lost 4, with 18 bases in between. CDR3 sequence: CASSQDLARRGVYGYTF. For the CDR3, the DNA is TGCGCCAGCAGCCAAGATCTTGCGAGGAGAGGGGTCTATGGCTACACCTTC.

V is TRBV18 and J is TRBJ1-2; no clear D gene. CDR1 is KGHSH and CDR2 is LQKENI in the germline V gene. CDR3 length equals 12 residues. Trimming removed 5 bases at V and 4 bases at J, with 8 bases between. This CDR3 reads CASSSDGYGYTF. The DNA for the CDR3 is TGTGCCAGCTCATCAGACGGCTATGGCTACACCTTC.

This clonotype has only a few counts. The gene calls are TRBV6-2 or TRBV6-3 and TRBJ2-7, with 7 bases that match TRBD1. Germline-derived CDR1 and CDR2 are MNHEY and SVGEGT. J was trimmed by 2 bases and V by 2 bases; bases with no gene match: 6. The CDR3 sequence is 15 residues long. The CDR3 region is CASSYRGPVTYEQYF. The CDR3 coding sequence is TGTGCCAGCAGTTACAGGGGGCCGGTAACCTACGAGCAGTACTTC.

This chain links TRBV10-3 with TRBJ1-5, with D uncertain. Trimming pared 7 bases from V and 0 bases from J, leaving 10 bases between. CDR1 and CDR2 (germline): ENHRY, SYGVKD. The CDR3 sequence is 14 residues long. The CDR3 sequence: CAIIRLFSNQPQHF. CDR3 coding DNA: TGTGCCATCATCCGGCTATTTAGCAATCAGCCCCAGCATTTT.

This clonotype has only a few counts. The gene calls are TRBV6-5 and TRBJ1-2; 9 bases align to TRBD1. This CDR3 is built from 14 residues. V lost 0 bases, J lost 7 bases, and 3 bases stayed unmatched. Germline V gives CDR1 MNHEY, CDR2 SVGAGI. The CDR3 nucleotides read TGTGCCAGCAGTTACTCGACAGGGGGTGGTGGCTACACCTTC. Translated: CASSYSTGGGGYTF.

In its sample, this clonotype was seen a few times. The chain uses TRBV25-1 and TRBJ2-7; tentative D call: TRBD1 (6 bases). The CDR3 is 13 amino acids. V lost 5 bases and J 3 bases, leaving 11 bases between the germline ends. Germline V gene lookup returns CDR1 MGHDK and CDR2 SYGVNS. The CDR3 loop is CASSTGLFYEQYF. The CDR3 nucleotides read TGTGCCAGCAGTACAGGGCTTTTCTACGAGCAGTACTTC.

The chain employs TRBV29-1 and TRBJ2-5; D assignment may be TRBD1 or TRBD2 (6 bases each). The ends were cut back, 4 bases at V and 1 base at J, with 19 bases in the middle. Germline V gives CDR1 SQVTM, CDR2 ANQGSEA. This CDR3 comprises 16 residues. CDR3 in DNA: TGCAGCGTTGTAGGATCTCGGGGGCAGAGCCAAGAGACCCAGTACTTC. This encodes CSVVGSRGQSQETQYF.

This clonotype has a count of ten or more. CDR3 bases: TGTGCCAGCAATCTAGAGGGGGGATCTGGGGCCAACGTCCTGACTTTC. It specifies CASNLEGGSGANVLTF. This sequence joins TRBV12-3 or TRBV12-4 and TRBJ2-6, with D perhaps TRBD1 or TRBD2 (6 bases each). V lost 7 bases to trimming and J lost 1 base, with 14 bases between them. CDR3 length: 16 amino acids.

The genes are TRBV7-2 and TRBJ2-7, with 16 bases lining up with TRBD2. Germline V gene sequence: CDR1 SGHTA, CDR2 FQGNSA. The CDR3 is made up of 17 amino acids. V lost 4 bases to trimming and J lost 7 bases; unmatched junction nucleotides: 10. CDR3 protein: CASSSSWGTSGRGEQYF. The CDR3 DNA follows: TGTGCCAGCAGCTCTAGTTGGGGGACTAGCGGGAGGGGAGAGCAGTACTTC.

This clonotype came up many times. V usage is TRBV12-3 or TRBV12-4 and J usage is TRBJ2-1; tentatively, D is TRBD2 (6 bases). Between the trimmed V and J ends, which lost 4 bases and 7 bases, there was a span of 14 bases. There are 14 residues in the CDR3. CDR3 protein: CASSYGSNRNEQFF. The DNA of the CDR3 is TGTGCCAGCAGTTACGGGAGTAATAGAAATGAGCAGTTCTTC.

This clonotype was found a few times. DNA of the CDR3: TGTGCCAGCAGTGAAACAATATCCGACTGGGATACGCAGTATTTT. Translation: CASSETISDWDTQYF. This chain connects TRBV25-1 to TRBJ2-3; D ambiguous. Germline CDR1 and CDR2: MGHDK and SYGVNS. Deletions cut 2 bases from V and 6 bases from J, with 15 bases between. CDR3 length: 15 residues.

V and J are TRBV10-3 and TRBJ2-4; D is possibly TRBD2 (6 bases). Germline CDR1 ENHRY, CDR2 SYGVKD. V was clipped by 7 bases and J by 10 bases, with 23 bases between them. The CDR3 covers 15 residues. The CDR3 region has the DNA TGTGCCATCAAGGCGGGGCTACCAGGAAGTGGGATTCAGTACTTC. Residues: CAIKAGLPGSGIQYF.

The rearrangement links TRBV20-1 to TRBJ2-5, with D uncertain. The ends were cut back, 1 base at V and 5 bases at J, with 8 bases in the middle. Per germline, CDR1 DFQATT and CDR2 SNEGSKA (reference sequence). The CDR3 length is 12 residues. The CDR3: CSARVRKETQYF. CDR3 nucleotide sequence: TGCAGTGCTAGAGTCAGGAAGGAGACCCAGTACTTC.

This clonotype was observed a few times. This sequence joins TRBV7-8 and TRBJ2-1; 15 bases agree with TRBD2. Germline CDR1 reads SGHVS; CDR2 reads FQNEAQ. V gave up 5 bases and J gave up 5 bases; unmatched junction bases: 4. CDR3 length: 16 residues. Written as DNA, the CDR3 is TGTGCCAGCAGCCGGGGACTAGCGGGAGGCCACAATGAGCAGTTCTTC. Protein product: CASSRGLAGGHNEQFF. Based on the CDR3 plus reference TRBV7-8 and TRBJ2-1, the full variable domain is GAGVSQSPRYKVAKRGQDVALRCDPISGHVSLFWYQQALGQGPEFLTYFQNEAQLDKSGLPSDRFFAERPEGSVSTLKIQRTQQEDSAVYLCASSRGLAGGHNEQFFGPGTRLTVL.

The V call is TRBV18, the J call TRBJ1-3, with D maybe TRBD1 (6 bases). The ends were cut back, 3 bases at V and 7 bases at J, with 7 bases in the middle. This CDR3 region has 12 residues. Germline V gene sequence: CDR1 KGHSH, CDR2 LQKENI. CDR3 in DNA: TGTGCCAGCTCACCTCAGGGGAACACCATATATTTT. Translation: CASSPQGNTIYF. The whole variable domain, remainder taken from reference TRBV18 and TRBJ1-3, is NAGVMQNPRHLVRRRGQEARLRCSPMKGHSHVYWYRQLPEEGLKFMVYLQKENIIDESGMPKERFSAEFPKEGPSILRIQQVVRGDSAAYFCASSPQGNTIYFGEGSWLTVV.

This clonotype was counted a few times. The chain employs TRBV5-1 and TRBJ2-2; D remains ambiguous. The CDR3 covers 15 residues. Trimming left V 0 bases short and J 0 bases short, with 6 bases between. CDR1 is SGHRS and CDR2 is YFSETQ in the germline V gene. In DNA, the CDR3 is TGCGCCAGCAGCTTGGGGCCCCCGAACACCGGGGAGCTGTTTTTT. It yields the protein CASSLGPPNTGELFF.

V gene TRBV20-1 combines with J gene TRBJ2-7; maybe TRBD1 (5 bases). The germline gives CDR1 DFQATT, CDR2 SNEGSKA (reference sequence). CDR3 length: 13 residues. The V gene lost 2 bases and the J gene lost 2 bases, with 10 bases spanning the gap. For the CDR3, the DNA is TGCAGTGCTAGAAGTCGACAGACCTACGAGCAGTACTTC. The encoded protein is CSARSRQTYEQYF.